Following are 16 T cell receptor beta chains from one sample sequenced in a study of blood T cell repertoires in COVID-19. The method was immunoSEQ multiplex PCR; TCRdb's version includes in-frame clones alone and lacks a portion of them. The sample holds some 300,000 clones, almost 90% seen once. The material sequenced was PBMCs or T cells enriched from blood (not recorded which). These TCRs come from a woman younger than 35 with acute COVID-19.

The chain is built from TRBV6-5 and TRBJ2-7, with 8 bases identical to TRBD1. Per germline, CDR1 MNHEY and CDR2 SVGAGI. V was clipped by 5 bases and J by 3 bases; unmatched bases: 9. CDR3 length: 15 residues. DNA of the CDR3: TGTGCCAGCAGTATCCGGGACAGGAATATCTACGAGCAGTACTTC. Translating it yields CASSIRDRNIYEQYF.

This rearrangement joins TRBV4-1 to TRBJ2-7; TRBD2 is a possible D gene (6 bases). This CDR3 contains 15 residues. Germline-derived CDR1 and CDR2 are MGHRA and YSYEKL. The V and J ends lost 1 base and 0 bases respectively, with 10 bases between them. DNA for the CDR3: TGCGCCAGCAGCCAAGGGGGGGAACTCTCCTACGAGCAGTACTTC. It specifies CASSQGGELSYEQYF.

The chain joins TRBV5-1 to TRBJ1-4, with 7 bases aligning to TRBD1. The CDR3 is made up of 16 amino acids. Germline CDR1 is SGHRS and CDR2 is YFSETQ. V lost 4 bases to trimming and J lost 3 bases; unmatched junction nucleotides: 9. This CDR3 reads CASSIPTGLANEKLFF. In DNA, the CDR3 is TGCGCCAGCAGCATACCGACAGGGTTGGCTAATGAAAAACTGTTTTTT.

The V call is TRBV6-5, the J call TRBJ2-7; D gene ambiguous. V was shortened by 7 bases and J by 2 bases, with 12 bases between the two germline ends. The CDR3 runs 13 residues. Germline values: CDR1 MNHEY, CDR2 SVGAGI. CDR3 in amino acids: CASMSTTTYEQYF. The CDR3 bases are TGTGCCAGCATGTCGACAACCACCTACGAGCAGTACTTC.

The chain couples TRBV28 to TRBJ2-1; 7 nucleotides line up with TRBD2. The germline gives CDR1 MDHEN, CDR2 SYDVKM. This CDR3 region has 15 residues. The J segment lost 6 bases and the V segment lost 6 bases, leaving 11 bases of the junction unmatched. The CDR3 region has the DNA TGTGCCAGCAGCACAGCTGGGGAGGGCAGCAATGAGCAGTTCTTC. Residues: CASSTAGEGSNEQFF.

The genes are TRBV29-1 and TRBJ2-6; D is unresolved. The germline V and J ends were trimmed by 8 bases and 0 bases, with 8 bases remaining between them. Germline values: CDR1 SQVTM, CDR2 ANQGSEA. The CDR3 is made up of 13 amino acids. CDR3: CSIAFSGANVLTF. CDR3 in DNA: TGCAGCATAGCTTTCTCTGGGGCCAACGTCCTGACTTTC. The full variable domain, in which reference TRBV29-1 and TRBJ2-6 provide the parts outside the CDR3, is SAVISQKPSRDICQRGTSLTIQCQVDSQVTMMFWYRQQPGQSLTLIATANQGSEATYESGFVIDKFPISRPNLTFSTLTVSNMSPEDSSIYLCSIAFSGANVLTFGAGSRLTVL.

A remark on this clone: Other nucleotide sequences from this sample produce the same CDR3. The chain combines TRBV18 with TRBJ1-3; 9 bases fit TRBD1. This CDR3 comprises 15 residues. V lost 3 bases, J lost 1 base, and 1 base stayed unmatched. Germline-derived CDR1 and CDR2 are KGHSH and LQKENI. This CDR3 is CASSPGQGSGNTIYF. CDR3 nucleotide sequence: TGTGCCAGCTCACCGGGACAGGGATCTGGAAACACCATATATTTT.

The chain links TRBV15 to TRBJ2-5; D call uncertain. Per germline, CDR1 LNHNV and CDR2 YYDKDF (reference sequence). This CDR3 region has 13 residues. V lost 1 base to trimming and J lost 0 bases, with 3 bases between them. The CDR3 nucleotides are TGTGCCACCAGCAGAGCGTACCAAGAGACCCAGTACTTC. This sequence encodes CATSRAYQETQYF.

The gene calls are TRBV7-2 and TRBJ1-1; D perhaps matches TRBD1 (6 bases). The CDR3 is 12 residues long. CDR1 is SGHTA and CDR2 is FQGNSA in the germline V gene. V shed 7 bases and J shed 4 bases, with 10 bases lying between them. CDR3 DNA: TGTGCCAGCAACCAACAGGGCACTGAAGCTTTCTTT. Encoded protein: CASNQQGTEAFF.

The V and J genes are TRBV10-3 and TRBJ2-7, with 12 bases fitting TRBD2. This CDR3 spans 14 amino acids. The junction had 4 bases not matched to a gene; V was cut back by 7 bases and J by 3 bases. Germline V gene sequence: CDR1 ENHRY, CDR2 SYGVKD. Here the CDR3 DNA reads TGTGCCATCAAAGCGGGACTAGCGGGCTACGAGCAGTACTTC. It yields the protein CAIKAGLAGYEQYF.

The chain recombines TRBV7-2 with TRBJ1-1; D is perhaps TRBD1 (6 bases). V gave up 2 bases and J gave up 4 bases, with 11 bases separating them. From germline, CDR1 is SGHTA and CDR2 FQGNSA. CDR3 length equals 14 residues. The CDR3 loop is CASSLNVGGTEAFF. The CDR3 DNA reads TGTGCCAGCAGCTTAAATGTAGGGGGCACTGAAGCTTTCTTT.

The V gene is TRBV18, the J gene TRBJ2-7, with D tentatively TRBD1 (6 bases). V gave up 2 bases and J gave up 7 bases, with 15 bases separating them. Germline V gives CDR1 KGHSH, CDR2 LQKENI. The CDR3 consists of 14 residues. The CDR3 bases are TGTGCCAGCTCACCAAATGTGGACAGCGAGGAGCAGTACTTC. It is translated as CASSPNVDSEEQYF.

The chain is built from TRBV20-1 and TRBJ2-1, with 8 nucleotides matching TRBD2. V was pared by 3 bases and J by 10 bases, with 11 bases of the junction left unmatched. Germline V gene sequence: CDR1 DFQATT, CDR2 SNEGSKA (reference sequence). CDR3 length: 14 amino acids. CDR3 residues: CSASSGTRTREQFF. CDR3 bases: TGCAGTGCTAGTAGCGGGACGCGAACGAGGGAGCAGTTCTTC.

The chain joins TRBV3-1 (or the pseudogene TRBV3-2) to TRBJ2-6; 8 bases fit TRBD1. V was clipped by 0 bases and J by 0 bases; unmatched bases: 13. CDR1 and CDR2 (germline): LGHDT, YNNKEL (reference sequence). The CDR3 length is 21 residues. CDR3 protein: CASSQDHPGGSLPSGANVLTF. The CDR3 DNA reads as TGTGCCAGCAGCCAAGATCATCCAGGGGGCTCACTTCCCTCTGGGGCCAACGTCCTGACTTTC.

V usage is TRBV29-1 and J usage is TRBJ2-5, with D maybe TRBD1 (5 bases). The CDR3 loop spans 13 amino acids. Germline loops: CDR1 SQVTM, CDR2 ANQGSEA. V lost 2 bases and J 5 bases, leaving 12 bases between the germline ends. Written as DNA, the CDR3 is TGCAGCGTTGAAAAGGGGTTTGATGAGACCCAGTACTTC. Its protein product is CSVEKGFDETQYF.

The chain links TRBV10-3 to TRBJ1-3, with a possible D match to TRBD1 (5 bases). CDR3 length: 15 amino acids. Germline CDR1 is ENHRY and CDR2 is SYGVKD. V shed 4 bases and J shed 0 bases, with 10 bases lying between them. CDR3 loop: CAISGRGDSGNTIYF. The DNA of the CDR3 is TGTGCCATCAGTGGTCGGGGGGACTCTGGAAACACCATATATTTT.